This entry features one T cell receptor (beta chain) sequence. This sample is drawn from a study of shared clonotypes between healthy human individuals. The table came from immunoSEQ multiplex PCR; TCRdb's copy has only in-frame clones and leaves some out. The sample yields about 600,000 clones, 95% to 98% seen once. The sample comprised naive CD4+ T cells sorted from blood. Stated subset: CD45RA+ positively selected. The source of this sequence is a woman in her 30s in good health.

The CDR3 protein is CASRRDNSYEQYF. The CDR3 coding sequence is TGTGCCAGTCGGAGGGACAACTCCTACGAGCAGTACTTC. This rearrangement joins TRBV28 to TRBJ2-7; D possibly matches TRBD1 or TRBD2 (6 bases each). This CDR3 is 13 amino acids long. Germline V gene lookup returns CDR1 MDHEN and CDR2 SYDVKM. Trimming took 9 bases from V and 0 from J, leaving 12 bases between them.